This note documents a single TCR beta chain sequence. The antigen is unknown. These data originate in a study of shared clonotypes between healthy human individuals. Across the whole study: The donor pool was made up of a couple of women and a few men aged 18 to 49. Regarding the study as a whole: Represented diversity, genetic and exposure-history alike, was limited by few donors. Tissue TCR repertoires likely differ from these blood-only repertoires.

This table comes from immunoSEQ multiplex PCR, and its TCRdb copy is limited to in-frame clones, with some not included. The table lists roughly 500,000 clones, around 74% of them singletons. The V gene end was trimmed by 2 bases and the J gene end by 1 base; junction bases not matched to a gene: 7. The CDR3 contains 16 residues. Per the germline V gene, CDR1 is LGHNA and CDR2 is YNFKEQ. Every one of the donors was a Caucasian adult that lived in Nashville, Tennessee. The TCR sequence derives from a woman in her thirties or forties in good health. Some clones in this sample may be carry-over from other donors' samples. Sample: PBMCs. The chain recombines TRBV4-2 with TRBJ2-7, with 8 bases identical to TRBD1. CDR3 in DNA: TGTGCCAGCAGCCAACTTTACAGGGGGGAGTCCTACGAGCAGTACTTC. Protein sequence: CASSQLYRGESYEQYF.